This T cell receptor (beta chain) was documented in a study of T-cell reconstitution after alpha-beta-depleted transplantation in children. Study-wide points: About two months after transplant, alpha-beta T cells reportedly came from several hundred expanded graft clones.

A library of TCRbeta sequences, prepared with unique molecular identifiers, was generated. Using its own MiXCR run on the PCR reads, TCRdb lists one record per CDR3 protein. Found here are about 210,000 distinct CDR3 sequences, approximately 17% of them singletons; the top ten hold roughly two fifths. The germline V gene has CDR1 LGHNA and CDR2 YNFKEQ. The CDR3 loop spans 13 amino acids. The V gene lost 0 bases and the J gene lost 5 bases, with 8 bases spanning the gap. Note on this clonotype: Its matching antigen is unknown.

The receptor's source is a male patient between 2 and 15 years old who had a stem cell transplant for acute lymphoblastic leukemia, so the T cells may come from the graft donor. The starting material was PBMCs, mostly from graft donor cells, obtained 360 days after TCRalphabeta/CD19-depleted stem cell transplant. V is TRBV4-2 and J is TRBJ2-7; D is ambiguous. CDR3 DNA: TGTGCCAGCAGCCAAGATGGAAGAGACGAGCAGTACTTC. Translation: CASSQDGRDEQYF.